The clone carrying this TCR beta chain turned up a few times. Its target is unknown. Constant-segment primers served in 5'RACE that generated TCR alpha and TCR beta cDNA libraries bearing sample barcodes and UMIs. TCRdb re-derived calls from the 5' RACE reads in MiXCR, one entry per CDR3 protein. The sample includes about 430,000 distinct CDR3 sequences, 18% of them seen just once. The data originate from a study of T-cell memory formation after mild COVID-19. Study results and caveats: A subset of responding clones appeared in pre-infection memory, suggesting cross-reactive memory joined.

This TCR was recovered from a young man who had mild COVID-19 (a few samples of this study predate the infection). Cell type and time point are not known. The sample consisted of PBMCs or a T cell subset sorted from them (not recorded which).

CDR3 protein: CASSGYPTDTQYF. CDR3 sequence (DNA): TGTGCCAGCTCGGGCTACCCCACAGATACGCAGTATTTT. J is TRBJ2-3 and V is TRBV6-1; D gene unclear. Germline assignment: CDR1 MNHNS and CDR2 SASEGT. This CDR3 contains 13 residues. V lost 8 bases and J lost 2, with 11 bases in between.